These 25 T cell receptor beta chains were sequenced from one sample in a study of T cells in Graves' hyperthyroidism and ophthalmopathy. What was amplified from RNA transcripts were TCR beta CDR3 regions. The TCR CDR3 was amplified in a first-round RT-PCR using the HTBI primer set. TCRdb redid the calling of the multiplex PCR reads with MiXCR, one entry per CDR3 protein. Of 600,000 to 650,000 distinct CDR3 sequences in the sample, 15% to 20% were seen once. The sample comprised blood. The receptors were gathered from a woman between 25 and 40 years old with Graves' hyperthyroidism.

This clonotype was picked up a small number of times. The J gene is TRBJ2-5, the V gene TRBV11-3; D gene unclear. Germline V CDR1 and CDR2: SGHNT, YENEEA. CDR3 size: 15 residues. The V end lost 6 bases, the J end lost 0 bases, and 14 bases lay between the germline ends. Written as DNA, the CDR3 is TGTGCCAGCAGTGCCCTAGTGTGGTACCAAGAGACCCAGTACTTC. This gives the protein CASSALVWYQETQYF.

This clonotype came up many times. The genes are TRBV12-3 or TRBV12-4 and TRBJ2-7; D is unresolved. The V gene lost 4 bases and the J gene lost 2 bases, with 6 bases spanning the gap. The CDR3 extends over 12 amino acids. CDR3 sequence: CASSWTTYEQYF. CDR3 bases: TGTGCCAGCAGTTGGACCACCTACGAGCAGTACTTC.

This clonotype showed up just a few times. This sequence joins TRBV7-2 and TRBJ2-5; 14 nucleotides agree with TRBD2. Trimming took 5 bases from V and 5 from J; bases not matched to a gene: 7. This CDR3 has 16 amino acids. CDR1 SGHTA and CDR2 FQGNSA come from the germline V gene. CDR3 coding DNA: TGTGCCAGCAGCCGCCTCTGGACTAGCGGGAGGGAGACCCAGTACTTC. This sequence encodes CASSRLWTSGRETQYF.

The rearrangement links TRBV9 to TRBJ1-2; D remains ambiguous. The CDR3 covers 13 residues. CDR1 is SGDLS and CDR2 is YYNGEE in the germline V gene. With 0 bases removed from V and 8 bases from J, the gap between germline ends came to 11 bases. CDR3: CASSVDPAGGYTF. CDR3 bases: TGTGCCAGCAGCGTAGATCCGGCGGGGGGCTACACCTTC.

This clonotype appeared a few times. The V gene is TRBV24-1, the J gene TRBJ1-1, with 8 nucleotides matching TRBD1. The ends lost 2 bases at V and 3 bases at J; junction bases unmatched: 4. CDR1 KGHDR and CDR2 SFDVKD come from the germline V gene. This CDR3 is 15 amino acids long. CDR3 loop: CATSDSTGEDTEAFF. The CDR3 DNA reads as TGTGCCACCAGTGATTCGACAGGGGAGGACACTGAAGCTTTCTTT.

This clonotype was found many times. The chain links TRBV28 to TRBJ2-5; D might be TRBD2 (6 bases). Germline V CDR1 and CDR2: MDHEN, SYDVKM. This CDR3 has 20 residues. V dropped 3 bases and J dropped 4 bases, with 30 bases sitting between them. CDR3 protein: CASSLRLGGIKVRAIETQYF. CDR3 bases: TGTGCCAGCAGTTTGAGGTTGGGGGGTATTAAAGTGCGGGCTATAGAGACCCAGTACTTC.

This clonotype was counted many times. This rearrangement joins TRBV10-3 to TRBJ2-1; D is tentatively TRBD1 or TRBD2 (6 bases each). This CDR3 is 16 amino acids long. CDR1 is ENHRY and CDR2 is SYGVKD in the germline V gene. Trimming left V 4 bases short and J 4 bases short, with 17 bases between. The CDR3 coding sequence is TGTGCCATCAGTGCCGCCGGGGGCGGCTTGTACAATGAGCAGTTCTTC. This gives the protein CAISAAGGGLYNEQFF.

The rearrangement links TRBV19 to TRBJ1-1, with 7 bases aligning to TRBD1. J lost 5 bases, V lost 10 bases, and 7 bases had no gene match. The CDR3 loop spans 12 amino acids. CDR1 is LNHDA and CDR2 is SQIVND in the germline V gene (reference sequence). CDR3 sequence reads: CATRQGGTEAFF. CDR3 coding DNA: TGTGCCACCCGACAGGGCGGTACTGAAGCTTTCTTT.

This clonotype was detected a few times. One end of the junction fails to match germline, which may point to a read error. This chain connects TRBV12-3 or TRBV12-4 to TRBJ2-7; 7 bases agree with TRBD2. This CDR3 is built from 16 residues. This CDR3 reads CASSFDRAGSTYGQYF. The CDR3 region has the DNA TGTGCCAGCAGCTTTGACCGAGCGGGGAGTACCTACGGGCAGTACTTC.

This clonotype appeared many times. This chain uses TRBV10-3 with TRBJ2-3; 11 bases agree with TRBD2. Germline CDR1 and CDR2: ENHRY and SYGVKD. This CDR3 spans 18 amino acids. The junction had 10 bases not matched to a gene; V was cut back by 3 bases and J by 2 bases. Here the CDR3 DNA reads TGTGCCATCAGTGATCGGGACCTAGCGGGAGGTTCCACAGATACGCAGTATTTT. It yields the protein CAISDRDLAGGSTDTQYF.

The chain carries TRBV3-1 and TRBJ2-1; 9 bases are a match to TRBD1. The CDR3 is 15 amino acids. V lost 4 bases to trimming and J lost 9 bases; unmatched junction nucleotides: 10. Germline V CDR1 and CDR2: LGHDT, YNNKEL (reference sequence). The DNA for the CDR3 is TGTGCCAGCAGCCCACCTGCGACAGGGGGTAGTGAGCAGTTCTTC. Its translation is CASSPPATGGSEQFF.

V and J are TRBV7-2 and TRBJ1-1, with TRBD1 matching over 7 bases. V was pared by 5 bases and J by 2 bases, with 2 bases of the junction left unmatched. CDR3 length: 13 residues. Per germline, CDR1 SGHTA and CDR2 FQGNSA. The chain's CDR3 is CASSGQENTEAFF. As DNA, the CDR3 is TGTGCCAGCAGCGGACAGGAAAACACTGAAGCTTTCTTT.

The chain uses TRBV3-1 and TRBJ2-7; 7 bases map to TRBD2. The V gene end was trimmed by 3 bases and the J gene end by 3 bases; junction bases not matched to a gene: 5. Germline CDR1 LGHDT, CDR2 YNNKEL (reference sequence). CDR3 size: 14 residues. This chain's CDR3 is CASSHAAGNYEQYF. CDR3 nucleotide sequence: TGTGCCAGCAGCCACGCAGCGGGAAACTACGAGCAGTACTTC.

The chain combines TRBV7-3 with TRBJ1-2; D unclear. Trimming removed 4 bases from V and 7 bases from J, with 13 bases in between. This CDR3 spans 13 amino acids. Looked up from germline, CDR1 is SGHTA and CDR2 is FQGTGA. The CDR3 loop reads CASSSQRAAGYTF. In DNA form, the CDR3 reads TGTGCCAGCAGCTCTCAGAGGGCGGCTGGCTACACCTTC.

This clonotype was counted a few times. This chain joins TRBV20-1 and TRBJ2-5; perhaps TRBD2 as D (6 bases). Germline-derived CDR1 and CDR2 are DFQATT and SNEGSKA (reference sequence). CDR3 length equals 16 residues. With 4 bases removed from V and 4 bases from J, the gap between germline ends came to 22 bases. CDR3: CSATPPGTEISETQYF. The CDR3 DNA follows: TGCAGTGCTACTCCACCCGGGACTGAAATCTCAGAGACCCAGTACTTC.

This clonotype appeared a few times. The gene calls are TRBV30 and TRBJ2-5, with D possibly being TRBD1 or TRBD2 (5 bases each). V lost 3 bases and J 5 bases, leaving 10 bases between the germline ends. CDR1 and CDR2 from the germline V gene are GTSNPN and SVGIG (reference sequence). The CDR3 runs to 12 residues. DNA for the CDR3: TGTGCCTGGAGAGGGGACCCGGAGACCCAGTACTTC. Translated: CAWRGDPETQYF.

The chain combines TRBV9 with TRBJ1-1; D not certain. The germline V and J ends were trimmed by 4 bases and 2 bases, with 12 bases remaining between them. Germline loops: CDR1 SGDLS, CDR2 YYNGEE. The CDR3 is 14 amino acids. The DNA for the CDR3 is TGTGCCAGCAGCTTTTGGGGAGCTAACACTGAAGCTTTCTTT. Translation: CASSFWGANTEAFF.

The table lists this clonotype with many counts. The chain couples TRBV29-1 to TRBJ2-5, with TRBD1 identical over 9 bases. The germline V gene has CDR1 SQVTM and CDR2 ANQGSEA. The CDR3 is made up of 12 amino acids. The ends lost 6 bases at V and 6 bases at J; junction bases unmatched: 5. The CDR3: CSVTGQGKTQYF. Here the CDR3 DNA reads TGCAGCGTAACTGGACAGGGGAAGACCCAGTACTTC.

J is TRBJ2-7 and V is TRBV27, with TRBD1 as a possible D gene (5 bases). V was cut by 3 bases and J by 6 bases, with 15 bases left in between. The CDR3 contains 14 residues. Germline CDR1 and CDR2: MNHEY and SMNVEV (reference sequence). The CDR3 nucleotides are TGTGCCAGCAGTTTCCAAGGGGTCACCGCCGAGCAGTACTTC. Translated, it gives CASSFQGVTAEQYF.

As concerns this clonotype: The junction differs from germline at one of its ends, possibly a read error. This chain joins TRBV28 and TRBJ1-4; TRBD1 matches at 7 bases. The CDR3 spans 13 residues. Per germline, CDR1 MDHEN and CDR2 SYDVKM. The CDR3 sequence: CASRGDRAEKLFF. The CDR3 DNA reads TGTGCTAGCAGGGGGGACAGAGCTGAAAAACTGTTTTTT.

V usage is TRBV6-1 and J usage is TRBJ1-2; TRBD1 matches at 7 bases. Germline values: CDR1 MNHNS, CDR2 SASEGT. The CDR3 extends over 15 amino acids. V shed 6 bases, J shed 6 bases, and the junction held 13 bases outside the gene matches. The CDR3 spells CASSRGGAGGDGYTF. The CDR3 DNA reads TGTGCCAGCAGCCGGGGTGGAGCAGGGGGGGATGGCTACACCTTC.

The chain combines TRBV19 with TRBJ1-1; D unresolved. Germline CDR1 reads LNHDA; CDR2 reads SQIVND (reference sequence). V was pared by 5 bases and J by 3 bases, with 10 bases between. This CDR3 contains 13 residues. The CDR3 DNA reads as TGTGCCAGTAGTTCCAACTCTTACACTGAAGCTTTCTTT. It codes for CASSSNSYTEAFF.

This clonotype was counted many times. The DNA of the CDR3 is TGTGCCTGGAGTGTACAAGAGAACACTGAAGCTTTCTTT. This translates into CAWSVQENTEAFF. The gene calls are TRBV30 and TRBJ1-1; D is uncertain. Deletions cut 0 bases from V and 1 base from J, with 6 bases between. Germline V gives CDR1 GTSNPN, CDR2 SVGIG (reference sequence). The CDR3 runs to 13 residues.

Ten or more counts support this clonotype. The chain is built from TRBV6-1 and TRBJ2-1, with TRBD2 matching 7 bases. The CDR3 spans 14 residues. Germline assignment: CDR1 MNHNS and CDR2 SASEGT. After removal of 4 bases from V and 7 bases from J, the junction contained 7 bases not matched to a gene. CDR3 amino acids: CASSGPGGWNEQFF. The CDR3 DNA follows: TGTGCCAGCAGTGGCCCGGGGGGTTGGAATGAGCAGTTCTTC.

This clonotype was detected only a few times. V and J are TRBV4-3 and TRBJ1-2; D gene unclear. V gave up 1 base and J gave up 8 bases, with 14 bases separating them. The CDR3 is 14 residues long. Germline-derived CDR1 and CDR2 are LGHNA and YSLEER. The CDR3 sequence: CASSQVSGARGYTF. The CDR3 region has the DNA TGCGCCAGCAGCCAAGTTTCGGGTGCGAGGGGCTACACCTTC.